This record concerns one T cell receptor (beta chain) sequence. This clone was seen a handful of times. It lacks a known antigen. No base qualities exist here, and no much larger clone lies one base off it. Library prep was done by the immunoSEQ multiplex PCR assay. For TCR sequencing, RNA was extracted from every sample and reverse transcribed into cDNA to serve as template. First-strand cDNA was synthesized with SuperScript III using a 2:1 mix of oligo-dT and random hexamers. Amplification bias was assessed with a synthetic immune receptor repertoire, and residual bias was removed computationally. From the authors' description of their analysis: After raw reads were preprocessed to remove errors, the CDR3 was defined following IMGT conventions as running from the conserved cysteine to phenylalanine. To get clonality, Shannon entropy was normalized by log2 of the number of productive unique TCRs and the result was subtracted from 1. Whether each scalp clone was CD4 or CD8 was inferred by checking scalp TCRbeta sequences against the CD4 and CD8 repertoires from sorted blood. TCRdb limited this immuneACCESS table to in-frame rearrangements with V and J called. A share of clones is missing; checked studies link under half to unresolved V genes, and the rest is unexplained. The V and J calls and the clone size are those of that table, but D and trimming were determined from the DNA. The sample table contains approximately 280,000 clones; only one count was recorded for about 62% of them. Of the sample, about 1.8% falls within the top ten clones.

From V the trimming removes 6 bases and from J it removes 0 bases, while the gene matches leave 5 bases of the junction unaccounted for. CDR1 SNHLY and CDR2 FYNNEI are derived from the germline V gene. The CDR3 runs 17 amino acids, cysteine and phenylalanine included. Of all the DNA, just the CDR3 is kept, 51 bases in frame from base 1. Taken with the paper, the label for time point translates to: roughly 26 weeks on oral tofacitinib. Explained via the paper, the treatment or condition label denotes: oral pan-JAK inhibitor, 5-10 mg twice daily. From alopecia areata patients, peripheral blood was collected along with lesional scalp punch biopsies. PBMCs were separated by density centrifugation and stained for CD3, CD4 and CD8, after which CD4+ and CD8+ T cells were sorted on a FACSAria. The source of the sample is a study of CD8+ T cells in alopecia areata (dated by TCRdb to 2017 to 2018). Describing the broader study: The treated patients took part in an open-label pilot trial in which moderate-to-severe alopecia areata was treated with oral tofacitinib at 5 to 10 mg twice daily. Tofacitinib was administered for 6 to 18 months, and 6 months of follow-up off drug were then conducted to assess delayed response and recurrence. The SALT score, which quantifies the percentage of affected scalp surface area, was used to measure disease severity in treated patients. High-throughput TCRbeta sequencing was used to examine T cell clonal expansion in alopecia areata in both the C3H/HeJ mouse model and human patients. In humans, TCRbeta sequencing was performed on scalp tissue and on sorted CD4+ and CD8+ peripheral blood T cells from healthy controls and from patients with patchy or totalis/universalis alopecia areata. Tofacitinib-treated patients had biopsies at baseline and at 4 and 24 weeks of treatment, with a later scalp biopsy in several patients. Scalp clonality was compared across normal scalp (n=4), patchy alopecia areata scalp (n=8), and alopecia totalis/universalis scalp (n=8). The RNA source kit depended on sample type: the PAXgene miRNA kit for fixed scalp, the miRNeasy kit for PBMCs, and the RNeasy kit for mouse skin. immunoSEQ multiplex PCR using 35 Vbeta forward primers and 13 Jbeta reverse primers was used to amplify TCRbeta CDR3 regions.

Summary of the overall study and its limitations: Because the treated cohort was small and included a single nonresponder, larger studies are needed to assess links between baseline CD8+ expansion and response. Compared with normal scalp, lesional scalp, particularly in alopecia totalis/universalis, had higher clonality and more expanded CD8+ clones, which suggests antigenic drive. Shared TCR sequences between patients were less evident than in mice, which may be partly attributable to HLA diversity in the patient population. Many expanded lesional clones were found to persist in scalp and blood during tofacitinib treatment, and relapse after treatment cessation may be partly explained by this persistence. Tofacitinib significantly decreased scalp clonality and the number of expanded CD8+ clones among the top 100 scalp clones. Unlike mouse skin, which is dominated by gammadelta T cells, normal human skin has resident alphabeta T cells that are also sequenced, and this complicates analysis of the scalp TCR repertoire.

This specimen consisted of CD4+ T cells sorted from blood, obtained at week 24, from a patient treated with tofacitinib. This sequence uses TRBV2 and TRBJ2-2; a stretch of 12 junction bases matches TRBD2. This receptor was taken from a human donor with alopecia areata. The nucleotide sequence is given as TGTGCCAGCAGAACTAGCGGGGGGATTTCGAACACCGGGGAGCTGTTTTTT. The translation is CASRTSGGISNTGELFF. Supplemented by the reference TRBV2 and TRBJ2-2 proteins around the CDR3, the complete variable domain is EPEVTQTPSHQVTQMGQEVILRCVPISNHLYFYWYRQILGQKVEFLVSFYNNEISEKSEIFDDQFSVERPDGSNFTLKIRSTKLEDSAMYFCASRTSGGISNTGELFFGEGSRLTVL.